This TCR beta chain came from a study of technical replicates of blood from several donors. TCRdb keeps only in-frame clones here, not all; method: immunoSEQ multiplex PCR. The sample contains about 14,000 clones, roughly 83% of which appear only once. V was shortened by 1 base and J by 0 bases, with 3 bases between the two germline ends. The length of the CDR3 is 13 residues. Germline V lookup: CDR1 SGHRS, CDR2 YFSETQ. The sample comprised PBMCs. V is TRBV5-1 and J is TRBJ2-3; D remains unclear. The TCR was taken from a human donor in good health. CDR3: CASSLQSTDTQYF. As DNA, the CDR3 is TGCGCCAGCAGCTTGCAAAGCACAGATACGCAGTATTTT.